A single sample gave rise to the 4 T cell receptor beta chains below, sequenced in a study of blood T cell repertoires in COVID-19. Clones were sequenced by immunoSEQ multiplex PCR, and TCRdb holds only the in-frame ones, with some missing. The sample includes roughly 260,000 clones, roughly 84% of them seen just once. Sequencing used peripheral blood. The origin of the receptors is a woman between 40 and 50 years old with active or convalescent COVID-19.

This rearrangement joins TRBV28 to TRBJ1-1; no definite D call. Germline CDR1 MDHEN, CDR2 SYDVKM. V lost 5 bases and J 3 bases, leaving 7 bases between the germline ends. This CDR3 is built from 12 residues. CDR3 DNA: TGTGCCAGCAGTCCCCGAGACACTGAAGCTTTCTTT. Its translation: CASSPRDTEAFF. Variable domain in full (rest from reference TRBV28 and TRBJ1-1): DVKVTQSSRYLVKRTGEKVFLECVQDMDHENMFWYRQDPGLGLRLIYFSYDVKMKEKGDIPEGYSVSREKKERFSLILESASTNQTSMYLCASSPRDTEAFFGQGTRLTVV.

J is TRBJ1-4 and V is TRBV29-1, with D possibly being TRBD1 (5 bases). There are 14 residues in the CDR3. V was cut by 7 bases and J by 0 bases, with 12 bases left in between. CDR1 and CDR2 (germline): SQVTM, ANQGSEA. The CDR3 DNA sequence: TGCAGCGCAACAGGCGCTGCAACTAATGAAAAACTGTTTTTT. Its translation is CSATGAATNEKLFF.

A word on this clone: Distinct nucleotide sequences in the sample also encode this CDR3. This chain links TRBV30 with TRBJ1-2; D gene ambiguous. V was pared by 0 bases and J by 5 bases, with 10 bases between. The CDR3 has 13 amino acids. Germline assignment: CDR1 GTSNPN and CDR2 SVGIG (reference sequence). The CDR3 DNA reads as TGTGCCTGGAGTGTAAGGAGGGATTATGGCTACACCTTC. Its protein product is CAWSVRRDYGYTF.

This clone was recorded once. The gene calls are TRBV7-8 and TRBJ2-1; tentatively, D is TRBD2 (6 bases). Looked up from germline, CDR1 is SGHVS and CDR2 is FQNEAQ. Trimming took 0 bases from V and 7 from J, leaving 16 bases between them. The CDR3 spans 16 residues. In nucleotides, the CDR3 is TGTGCCAGCAGCTTAGCGGAGGGCAGCAGGACAAATGAGCAGTTCTTC. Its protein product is CASSLAEGSRTNEQFF.